The 8 T cell receptor beta chains given below trace back to one sample, sequenced in a study of blood T cell repertoires in COVID-19. Libraries were prepared by immunoSEQ multiplex PCR; TCRdb keeps only in-frame clonotypes and omits some of them. The sample includes roughly 63,000 clones, about 73% of them seen just once. Source material: peripheral blood. Receptors originate from a woman of 80 years or more with acute or convalescent COVID-19.

The gene calls are TRBV6-5 and TRBJ2-1, with 11 nucleotides matching TRBD1. V lost 6 bases, J lost 7 bases, and 8 bases stayed unmatched. The germline CDR1 and CDR2 sequences are MNHEY and SVGAGI. This CDR3 region has 15 residues. In DNA, the CDR3 is TGTGCCAGCAGCAGGACAGGGGGCGGAGGGAATGAGCAGTTCTTC. Translated: CASSRTGGGGNEQFF.

This clone was detected a few times. The chain joins TRBV6-4 to TRBJ1-1; TRBD1 agrees at 8 bases. CDR3 length: 14 amino acids. Per the germline V gene, CDR1 is MRHNA and CDR2 is SNTAGT. The V segment lost 2 bases and the J segment 4 bases; nucleotides outside the gene matches: 3. The CDR3 DNA is TGTGCCAGCAGTGACACCGACAGGGGCACTGAAGCTTTCTTT. This translates into CASSDTDRGTEAFF.

The chain has TRBV27 and TRBJ1-1, with 7 bases identical to TRBD1. Trimming at V came to 6 bases and at J to 4 bases, leaving 11 bases not matched to a gene. The CDR3 covers 15 residues. Germline CDR1 and CDR2: MNHEY and SMNVEV (reference sequence). CDR3 sequence reads: CASRDLRGAGTEAFF. The CDR3 region has the DNA TGTGCCAGCAGGGACCTCAGGGGGGCGGGCACTGAAGCTTTCTTT.

This clone appeared a few times. The chain has TRBV30 and TRBJ1-1, with 9 bases aligning to TRBD1. This CDR3 is 11 amino acids long. CDR1 GTSNPN and CDR2 SVGIG come from the germline V gene (reference sequence). V gave up 2 bases and J gave up 11 bases; unmatched junction bases: 3. As DNA, the CDR3 is TGTGCCTGGAGTACAGGGGGCAGGGCTTTCTTT. Translating it yields CAWSTGGRAFF.

This clone has only one observation. V gene TRBV4-3 combines with J gene TRBJ2-2, with 9 nucleotides matching TRBD2. The CDR3 runs to 19 residues. J lost 2 bases, V lost 0 bases, and 10 bases had no gene match. Germline CDR1 is LGHNA and CDR2 is YSLEER. Here the CDR3 DNA reads TGCGCCAGCAGCCAAGACCCTCCTAGCGGGGTTATAAACACCGGGGAGCTGTTTTTT. It yields the protein CASSQDPPSGVINTGELFF.

J is TRBJ1-5 and V is TRBV4-3; D ambiguous. The CDR3 sequence is 15 residues long. The germline V gene encodes CDR1 LGHNA and CDR2 YSLEER. Trimming shortened V by 0 bases and J by 3 bases, and 9 bases separated the two germline ends. The CDR3 protein is CASSQDGGINQPQHF. The CDR3, as DNA: TGCGCCAGCAGCCAAGATGGAGGGATCAATCAGCCCCAGCATTTT.

The V and J genes are TRBV7-8 and TRBJ1-1; the match to TRBD1 covers 7 bases. Germline V gene data show CDR1 as SGHVS and CDR2 as FQNEAQ. This CDR3 region has 13 residues. V lost 5 bases, J lost 6 bases, and 6 bases stayed unmatched. CDR3 sequence reads: CASSRVGTAEAFF. As DNA, the CDR3 is TGTGCCAGCAGCAGAGTAGGGACAGCTGAAGCTTTCTTT.

The chain links TRBV7-2 to TRBJ1-6; D not resolved. The CDR3 totals 15 residues. CDR1 is SGHTA and CDR2 is FQGNSA in the germline V gene. Trimming pared 3 bases from V and 5 bases from J, leaving 11 bases between. CDR3 loop: CASSLRVRNNSPLHF. The CDR3, as DNA: TGTGCCAGCAGCTTGCGGGTCAGGAATAATTCACCCCTCCACTTT.